This T cell receptor (beta chain) was recorded in a study of cytomegalovirus exposure and HLA in healthy donors listed by TCRdb under 2017. Looking at the study overall: In an earlier analysis of under 600 of the donors, less than 350 Gb of sequence data and 95 million to 130 million unique TCR beta sequences from 180 million or so T cells were reported. In the later analysis, no new phenotypic data were used to find candidate immune exposures; instead, reliance was placed on TCR beta sequences and their occurrence across donors. Roughly 290 gigabases of sequencing data and around 85 million unique TCR sequences made up an early release that covered several hundred HLA-typed donors. Of the 300 to 500 genotyped donors, less than 85% were placed in the genetic ancestry cluster associated with self-reported Caucasian donors. On average, approximately 250,000 unique TCR beta nucleotide sequences were sequenced per donor among fewer than 500 genotyped donors of the cohort, with roughly 18% of those sequences being non-productive. Donor age, sex, ethnicity and CMV serostatus were compiled together with the repertoire data. All discovery cohort repertoires had been generated on a single sequencing platform. The number of typed donors differed by locus: 629-630 for A, B, C, DRB1 and DQB1; 500 to 550 for DQA1; approximately 600 for DPA1; and roughly 490 for DPB1. In a later genetic analysis, genome-wide SNP genotypes for 398 of the 666 donors were used, and that subset was treated as a discovery cohort. In an earlier analysis of a few hundred of the donors, high-throughput TCR beta sequencing was used to judge whether each TCR beta V gene segment behaved as functional or pseudogenic. A handful of DR-DQ haplotypes were handled as single units for association and clustering because linkage in the cohort was strong. The T cell repertoires of several hundred subjects were profiled by immunosequencing and related to cytomegalovirus serostatus. In a later analysis, previously published TCR beta repertoires from 550 to 700 donors were re-analyzed and high-resolution HLA genotyping was added so that TCR occurrence patterns could be studied. To predict cytomegalovirus infection status, the study brought together high-throughput TCR immunosequencing, statistical association of individual TCRs with disease status, and machine learning. The study was designed to test whether signatures of past pathogen exposure could be identified by cataloging public T cell receptors. Both class I and class II loci were covered by HLA typing, at four-digit resolution. In addition to the first cohort of approximately 650 subjects, a separate validation cohort of 130 or so different subjects was used.

Libraries were prepared through the immunoSEQ multiplex PCR assay. For the multiplex PCR, a mixture combining 60 forward primers for TCR Vbeta segments and 13 reverse primers for TCR Jbeta segments was used. A multiplex PCR assay on genomic DNA amplified the CDR3 region of rearranged TCR beta genes. The amplified TCR beta libraries were sequenced on the Illumina HiSeq System as 87-base-pair reads. Processing in the source paper ran as follows. A later analysis tallied roughly 80 million unique TCR beta chains across the 666 repertoires, and about 12 million of those chains were shared by two or more donors. A nearest-neighbor algorithm error-corrected the raw reads and collapsed the reads into unique sequences, merging closely related sequences to remove PCR and sequencing errors. To assign V, D and J gene segments, CDR3 sequences were aligned to IMGT reference sequences. Each retained sequence needed at least a six-nucleotide match to both a V gene segment and a J gene segment. Rearrangements were called productive when the CDR3 lacked stop codons and stayed in frame with V and J; all others were non-productive. CDR3 was defined by IMGT convention, running from the second conserved V-encoded cysteine to the conserved J-encoded phenylalanine. Sequences without an unambiguous match to a single V gene segment were excluded from the earlier analysis of a few hundred of the donors. An earlier analysis of several hundred of the donors called V segments functional above 56.7% productive rearrangements and segregating when the between-donor standard deviation exceeded 5%. To diagnose cytomegalovirus status from the catalog of TCR beta chain sequences, a statistical classification framework was built. In a later analysis, V and J genes were assigned by comparing TCR nucleotide sequences against IMGT/GENE-DB human TR gene sequences. In a later analysis, CDR3 sequences and most-parsimonious VDJ recombination scenarios were assigned using the TCRdist pipeline. A later analysis defined each TCR beta chain by its CDR3 amino acid sequence plus V-gene family, and excluded reads lacking a unique V-gene family. As a way to deal with suspected cross-contamination and a sequencing artifact, a later analysis dropped 640 or so nucleotide sequences that were highly shared and had low generation probability. In a later analysis, a clonal expansion index for each public chain was calculated from normalized within-repertoire ranks of inferred template counts. Generation probabilities in a later analysis came from a VDJ recombination model fitted to out-of-frame rearrangements, and those results were checked against IGoR. In a later analysis, hypergeometric tests were used to score TCR-TCR, TCR-HLA and TCR-CMV co-occurrence, with a repertoire-size bias correction applied to TCR pairs. False discovery rates were estimated in a later analysis by permuting HLA or CMV assignments 20 times. A later analysis grouped co-occurring TCRs with DBSCAN, adding TCRdist sequence similarity when clustering within HLA-allele-positive subsets. For co-occurrence clustering, repertoires with fewer than 30,000 or more than 120,000 public chains were excluded, along with several repertoires with anomalous nucleotide sharing. TCRdb took over this immuneACCESS table, retaining in-frame rearrangements with V and J assigned. Such tables are incomplete; in checked studies, under half of the missing clones stem from an unresolved V gene, and the remainder is unexplained. V and J calls and clone size are copied from that table; D and trimming were computed from the DNA. The sample table holds a few hundred thousand clones, of which 80% were seen once. Of the sample, approximately 0.3% is held by the ten largest clones.

A word on this clone: The antigen it binds to is not known. Per-nucleotide qualities are absent, and no much larger clonotype sits a single base away.

The cohort comprised around 690 healthy bone marrow donors. At the time of sampling, all cohort members were nominally healthy, though unrecorded immune exposures were likely present. The donor tested CMV seronegative, placing the donor among the 352 seronegative members of the cohort. Each donor provided a peripheral blood sample, and peripheral blood mononuclear cells were used for TCR beta sequencing. Genomic DNA extraction from the blood cell samples was performed with the Qiagen DNeasy Blood Extraction Kit. Study-wide findings and limitations: Because counts were too low, 15 to 20 rarely observed V segments, including chromosome 9 orphons, were excluded from the earlier analysis of 587 of the donors. A later analysis associated 15,000 to 20,000 TCR beta sequences with specific HLA alleles at a false discovery rate of 0.05. It was suggested by the authors that the approach could potentially be generalized to other disease states and immunological phenotypes. A later genetic analysis reported fewer N-insertions in productive TCRs among donors in an Asian-associated ancestry cluster than the roughly 620-donor mean. In a later analysis, HLA-associated TCR beta chains showed more clonal expansion and lower generation probabilities than non-associated chains that were equally common. In the study, 150 to 200 TCR beta chains were listed as associated with cytomegalovirus. Because some donors lacked HLA typing at each locus, the association tests relied only on the typed subset. Three of the identified cytomegalovirus-associated TCR beta chains were confirmed in vitro to be specific for cytomegalovirus antigens. In an earlier analysis of more than 450 of the donors, most TCR beta V segments were observed in productive rearrangements about 87% or about 30% of the time, broadly matching IMGT annotations. According to a later analysis, parvovirus B19, influenza, CMV and Epstein-Barr virus appeared linked to several top co-occurrence clusters. In both the original and validation cohorts, the classifier was reported to diagnose cytomegalovirus status with high specificity and sensitivity. According to a later analysis, TCR association rates differed among HLA loci, with DRB1 alleles showing the most associated TCRs and HLA-C alleles showing the fewest. The cohort was sequenced for TCR beta chains only, and without alpha or paired-chain data the features that could be detected were limited. Linkage disequilibrium might explain the correlated functional status among segregating V segments, but an unknown experimental factor could not be excluded. Presence/absence analyses assumed roughly uniform sequencing depth across donors, an assumption that may not hold. A later analysis found that most CMV-associated TCR beta chains appeared HLA-restricted, with HLA associations seemingly driven largely by CMV exposure. While some public TCRs were present in many individuals, most TCR sequences turned up only very rarely across donors. Assigning TCR associations to individual alleles was difficult when HLA alleles, especially DR and DQ, strongly co-occurred. A cluster of highly shared sequence variants was judged likely to represent a technical artifact of the sequencing pipeline. V-gene and J-gene trimming of TCR beta chains was associated with a missense DCLRE1C variant in a later genetic analysis, and the association was replicated in an independent cohort. A further reported finding was that TCR beta sequences accurately predicted the HLA-A and HLA-B alleles for most subjects in the first cohort. Immune exposure information for the cohort was limited to CMV serostatus.

This TCR derives from a girl aged 2-10 years in good health and CMV-seronegative. Sequenced material: PBMCs.

This receptor carries the CDR3 CASSSWGGTNTEAFF. The bases read TGTGCCAGCAGCTCCTGGGGGGGAACGAACACTGAAGCTTTCTTT. This sequence uses TRBV9 and TRBJ1-1; TRBD1 might be the D gene, on 5 matching bases. The CDR3 holds 15 amino acids from the cysteine to the phenylalanine. Just CDR3 DNA is preserved here, 45 bases in frame from base 1. V is clipped by 4 bases and J by 1 base, and the sequence between their germline boundaries is 14 bases long. The germline V gene yields SGDLS for CDR1 and YYNGEE for CDR2.